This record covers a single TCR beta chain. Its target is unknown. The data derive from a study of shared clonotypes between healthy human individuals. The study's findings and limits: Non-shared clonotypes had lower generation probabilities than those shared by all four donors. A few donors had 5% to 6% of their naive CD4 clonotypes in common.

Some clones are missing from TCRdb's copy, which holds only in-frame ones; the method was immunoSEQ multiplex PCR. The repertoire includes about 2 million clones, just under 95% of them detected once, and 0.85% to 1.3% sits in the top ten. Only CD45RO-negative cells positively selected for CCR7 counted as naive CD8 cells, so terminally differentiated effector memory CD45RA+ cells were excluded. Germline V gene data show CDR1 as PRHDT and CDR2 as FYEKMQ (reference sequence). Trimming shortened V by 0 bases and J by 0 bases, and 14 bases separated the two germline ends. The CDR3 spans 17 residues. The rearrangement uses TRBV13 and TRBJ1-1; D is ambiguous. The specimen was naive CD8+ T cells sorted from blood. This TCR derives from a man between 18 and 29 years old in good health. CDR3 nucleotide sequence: TGTGCCAGCAGCTTAGGGCAGATGGCGCTAATGAACACTGAAGCTTTCTTT. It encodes CASSLGQMALMNTEAFF.